Given below is one TCR beta chain in context. Its specificity is not known. TCRdb ran MiXCR on the 5' RACE reads and lists one entry per CDR3 protein. The sample records 500,000 to 650,000 distinct CDR3 sequences, roughly 13% being singletons. This sample stems from a study of T cells after yellow fever vaccination. Across the whole study: Fractions of low cell number were prepared using SMART-Seq v4 Ultra Low Input. Study outcomes and limitations: A limited proportion of clonotypes was detected within both the CD4 and CD8 compartments.

The sequencing here drew on PBMCs, taken on the day of the yellow fever booster vaccination. The clonotype originates from a young man who received the YFV17D yellow fever vaccine.

CDR3: CASTGRNTEAFF. Written as DNA, the CDR3 is TGTGCCAGCACCGGCAGGAACACTGAAGCTTTCTTT. The chain carries TRBV6-5 and TRBJ1-1; D unresolved. Trimming took 7 bases from V and 1 from J, leaving 7 bases between them. The germline V gene has CDR1 MNHEY and CDR2 SVGAGI. The length of the CDR3 is 12 residues.